These 27 T cell receptor beta chains were all obtained from the same sample, sequenced in a study of beta chain features in type 1 diabetes. Every isolated RNA sample was fully reverse transcribed, so sequencing captured expressed TCRB transcripts. Some clones are missing from TCRdb's copy, which holds only in-frame ones; the method was immunoSEQ multiplex PCR. The table lists under 200,000 clones, approximately 9.9% of them singletons. Sequences were obtained from central memory CD4+ T cells from blood. The receptors were gathered from a young woman in good health.

This sequence joins TRBV9 and TRBJ2-3, with unresolved D. Trimming took 1 base from V and 2 from J, leaving 8 bases between them. This CDR3 comprises 14 residues. The germline V gene encodes CDR1 SGDLS and CDR2 YYNGEE. CDR3 nucleotides: TGTGCCAGCAGCGTATATGCAGACACAGATACGCAGTATTTT. Amino acids: CASSVYADTDTQYF.

This clone has a handful of counts. The chain uses TRBV7-2 and TRBJ2-5, with 8 positions matching TRBD2. CDR3 length: 15 amino acids. Per germline, CDR1 SGHTA and CDR2 FQGNSA. V was pared by 5 bases and J by 1 base, with 6 bases of the junction left unmatched. The CDR3 DNA reads as TGTGCCAGCAGCAAGCTAGCGGGCGGCCAAGAGACCCAGTACTTC. Its translation is CASSKLAGGQETQYF.

The gene calls are TRBV19 and TRBJ2-7; D may be TRBD1 (5 bases). In germline, CDR1 is LNHDA, CDR2 SQIVND (reference sequence). This CDR3 contains 14 residues. V lost 8 bases to trimming and J lost 5 bases, with 19 bases between them. CDR3 in DNA: TGTGCCAGTTCCCCCGGAAAGGGGCGGAACGAGCAGTACTTC. Its protein is CASSPGKGRNEQYF.

V is TRBV5-1 and J is TRBJ2-7; 10 nucleotides line up with TRBD2. Germline V CDR1 and CDR2: SGHRS, YFSETQ. The V gene end was trimmed by 4 bases and the J gene end by 4 bases; junction bases not matched to a gene: 5. This CDR3 contains 14 residues. CDR3 in DNA: TGCGCCAGCAGCCGGGGACTAGCGAGTTACGAGCAGTACTTC. Amino acid sequence: CASSRGLASYEQYF.

CDR3 region: CASGGSGTSTDTQYF. Written as DNA, the CDR3 is TGTGCCAGCGGCGGGAGCGGGACGAGCACAGATACGCAGTATTTT. The V and J genes are TRBV25-1 and TRBJ2-3; 7 bases agree with TRBD2. CDR3 length: 15 residues. V was pared by 8 bases and J by 0 bases, with 8 bases of the junction left unmatched. Germline V lookup: CDR1 MGHDK, CDR2 SYGVNS.

This clone was found a few times. This chain links TRBV2 with TRBJ2-3; 12 bases map to TRBD1. Germline V gene data show CDR1 as SNHLY and CDR2 as FYNNEI. CDR3 length equals 15 residues. V lost 11 bases to trimming and J lost 4 bases; unmatched junction nucleotides: 10. DNA for the CDR3: TGTGCCTCGAGACGCGGGACAGGGGGCGCAGATACGCAGTATTTT. Translation: CASRRGTGGADTQYF.

The V and J genes are TRBV30 and TRBJ2-2; 7 bases line up with TRBD2. This CDR3 is 15 amino acids long. Germline CDR1 GTSNPN, CDR2 SVGIG (reference sequence). The V segment lost 4 bases and the J segment 4 bases; nucleotides outside the gene matches: 9. This CDR3 reads CAWTPSGFITGELFF. CDR3 in DNA: TGTGCCTGGACCCCTAGCGGTTTTATCACCGGGGAGCTGTTTTTT.

This clone appeared a few times. This chain links TRBV11-2 with TRBJ2-7, with 11 bases fitting TRBD1. CDR3 length: 13 amino acids. The trim removed 6 bases at V and 4 bases at J, leaving 2 bases unmatched. Germline values: CDR1 SGHAT, CDR2 FQNNGV. CDR3 nucleotides: TGTGCCAGCAGGGGGACAGGGGGTTACGAGCAGTACTTC. Translating it yields CASRGTGGYEQYF.

V is TRBV6-1 and J is TRBJ2-7; 7 bases are a match to TRBD1. The CDR3 covers 14 residues. The junction had 14 bases not matched to a gene; V was cut back by 6 bases and J by 9 bases. Germline lookup yields CDR1 MNHNS and CDR2 SASEGT. Here the CDR3 DNA reads TGTGCCAGCAGCTCCAGGACAGGTTCCCTTGGGCAGTACTTC. Encoded protein: CASSSRTGSLGQYF.

This clone was observed at least ten times. The rearrangement links TRBV27 to TRBJ1-4; D is unclear. This CDR3 contains 13 residues. Germline CDR1 is MNHEY and CDR2 is SMNVEV (reference sequence). Trimming stripped 8 bases from V and 7 bases from J, with 14 bases between. This CDR3 reads CASGRSGSEKLFF. The CDR3 DNA sequence: TGTGCCAGCGGTCGATCAGGATCTGAAAAACTGTTTTTT.

The chain links TRBV1 to TRBJ2-7; TRBD2, the D gene given by the table, was not confirmed from the DNA. TRBV1 is a pseudogene. CDR3 length equals 12 residues. The CDR3 region has the DNA TGCACCAGCAGGAATGAAGGGAGCGAGCAGTACTTC. Translating it yields CTSRNEGSEQYF.

The chain uses TRBV19 and TRBJ2-3; TRBD1 is a possible D gene (6 bases). The ends were cut back, 5 bases at V and 1 base at J, with 16 bases in the middle. Germline V gene lookup returns CDR1 LNHDA and CDR2 SQIVND (reference sequence). The CDR3 runs to 16 residues. CDR3 sequence: CASSSQQGAGTDTQYF. In DNA, the CDR3 is TGTGCCAGTAGTTCGCAACAGGGAGCGGGCACAGATACGCAGTATTTT.

This clone was counted a few times. The V and J genes are TRBV5-1 and TRBJ1-2; D is undetermined. The germline V and J ends were trimmed by 2 bases and 8 bases, with 19 bases remaining between them. CDR1 and CDR2 from the germline V gene are SGHRS and YFSETQ. CDR3 length: 15 residues. CDR3 DNA: TGCGCCAGCAGCTTTCTCCCCTCTCAGGAACGCGGCTACACCTTC. This sequence encodes CASSFLPSQERGYTF.

With regard to this clone: The same CDR3 is also encoded by other DNA sequences in this sample. The chain couples TRBV29-1 to TRBJ2-6; D is uncertain. Germline V CDR1 and CDR2: SQVTM, ANQGSEA. V was pared by 7 bases and J by 1 base, with 5 bases between. CDR3 length equals 12 residues. The CDR3 region has the DNA TGCAGCGCTACGTCTGGGGCCAACGTCCTGACTTTC. This translates into CSATSGANVLTF.

This clone was seen more than once but under ten times. The chain employs TRBV7-8 and TRBJ1-1; 10 bases line up with TRBD1. V lost 5 bases, J lost 5 bases, and 11 bases stayed unmatched. CDR1 SGHVS and CDR2 FQNEAQ come from the germline V gene. The CDR3 is made up of 16 amino acids. This CDR3 is CASSERTGGGGTEAFF. Here the CDR3 DNA reads TGTGCCAGCAGCGAACGGACAGGGGGAGGAGGTACTGAAGCTTTCTTT.

This clone has only a few counts. The V call is TRBV27, the J call TRBJ2-2, with TRBD2 as a possible D gene (6 bases). This CDR3 contains 17 residues. Germline-derived CDR1 and CDR2 are MNHEY and SMNVEV (reference sequence). The germline V and J ends were trimmed by 2 bases and 5 bases, with 18 bases remaining between them. The chain's CDR3 is CASSLEAWGLTTGELFF. CDR3 sequence (DNA): TGTGCCAGCAGTTTAGAGGCCTGGGGACTGACGACCGGGGAGCTGTTTTTT.

This chain joins TRBV21-1 and TRBJ1-2; the table's D call, TRBD1, has no DNA check behind it. TRBV21-1 is a listed pseudogene. The CDR3 contains 14 residues. The CDR3 DNA follows: TGTGTTCACGTGCGGGGACAGCCTAACTATGGCTACACCTTC. This translates into CVHVRGQPNYGYTF.

V usage is TRBV5-1 and J usage is TRBJ2-7; no definite D call. Trimming took 0 bases from V and 1 from J, leaving 14 bases between them. In germline, CDR1 is SGHRS, CDR2 YFSETQ. The CDR3 totals 16 residues. Here the CDR3 DNA reads TGCGCCAGCAGCTTGGGTGTGTTAGCCCTTTCCTACGAGCAGTACTTC. This gives the protein CASSLGVLALSYEQYF.

The chain carries TRBV5-4 and TRBJ2-7; 10 bases fit TRBD2. The junction had 8 bases not matched to a gene; V was cut back by 3 bases and J by 5 bases. The CDR3 is 15 amino acids. Germline values: CDR1 SGHNT, CDR2 YYREEE (reference sequence). CDR3 sequence (DNA): TGTGCCAGCAGCTATGGACTAGCGGAGGCCGACGAGCAGTACTTC. Amino acid sequence: CASSYGLAEADEQYF.

This chain connects TRBV25-1 to TRBJ2-5, with D hard to call. The J call may be in error: the DNA end matches TRBJ2-7 better. This CDR3 spans 12 amino acids. Germline assignment: CDR1 MGHDK and CDR2 SYGVNS. The CDR3 sequence: CASSAPSYEQYF. The CDR3 region has the DNA TGTGCCAGCAGTGCGCCTTCCTACGAGCAGTACTTC.

This clone was counted only a few times. V gene TRBV5-1 combines with J gene TRBJ2-1; 14 nucleotides match TRBD2. The CDR3 has 17 residues. Germline V gene lookup returns CDR1 SGHRS and CDR2 YFSETQ. Germline trimming cut 4 bases from V and 10 bases from J; bases unmatched to any gene: 13. The CDR3 reads CASSASPGLAGEREQFF. DNA for the CDR3: TGCGCCAGCAGCGCCTCCCCGGGACTAGCGGGAGAGAGGGAGCAGTTCTTC.

This clone has more than one count but fewer than ten. This chain connects TRBV5-1 to TRBJ1-1; unclear D gene. The germline V gene encodes CDR1 SGHRS and CDR2 YFSETQ. The V and J ends lost 5 bases and 0 bases respectively, with 8 bases between them. This CDR3 has 13 residues. Written as DNA, the CDR3 is TGCGCCAGCAGGAGAAGCATGAACACTGAAGCTTTCTTT. Translated, it gives CASRRSMNTEAFF. Combining the CDR3 with reference TRBV5-1 and TRBJ1-1 gives the whole variable domain KAGVTQTPRYLIKTRGQQVTLSCSPISGHRSVSWYQQTPGQGLQFLFEYFSETQRNKGNFPGRFSGRQFSNSRSEMNVSTLELGDSALYLCASRRSMNTEAFFGQGTRLTVV.

The rearrangement joins TRBV7-9 to TRBJ2-7; D is perhaps TRBD2 (5 bases). Germline CDR1 SEHNR, CDR2 FQNEAQ (reference sequence). CDR3 length: 13 residues. With 6 bases removed from V and 1 base from J, the gap between germline ends came to 10 bases. The CDR3 nucleotides are TGTGCCAGCAGTTCCGGGGTTTCCTACGAGCAGTACTTC. This translates into CASSSGVSYEQYF.

This clone was counted a few times. J is TRBJ2-1 and V is TRBV4-1; TRBD2 matches 9 bases. V lost 1 base and J lost 4; bases outside the gene matches: 2. CDR1 MGHRA and CDR2 YSYEKL come from the germline V gene. The CDR3 is made up of 15 amino acids. CDR3 residues: CASSQGTSEYNEQFF. The CDR3 DNA reads TGCGCCAGCAGCCAAGGGACTAGCGAGTACAATGAGCAGTTCTTC.

The sample holds many counts of this clone. The chain employs TRBV7-9 and TRBJ2-7, with 7 bases fitting TRBD2. Trimming took 0 bases from V and 1 from J; bases not matched to a gene: 3. The CDR3 totals 15 residues. Germline CDR1 SEHNR, CDR2 FQNEAQ (reference sequence). The CDR3 reads CASSLAAGFSYEQYF. The CDR3 DNA is TGTGCCAGCAGCTTAGCAGCGGGGTTTTCCTACGAGCAGTACTTC.

V and J are TRBV30 and TRBJ1-3; possible D gene TRBD1, 5 bases. Germline assignment: CDR1 GTSNPN and CDR2 SVGIG (reference sequence). CDR3 length: 16 residues. The germline V and J ends were trimmed by 7 bases and 3 bases, with 22 bases remaining between them. CDR3 nucleotide sequence: TGTGCCTCCCGAGGAGGGGCGGGTCGTTTTGGAAACACCATATATTTT. It specifies CASRGGAGRFGNTIYF.

This clone was counted only a few times. DNA for the CDR3: TGTGCCAGCAGTGAAGCGCCAGGAGATACGCAGTATTTT. Protein product: CASSEAPGDTQYF. This chain uses TRBV2 with TRBJ2-3; D gene unclear. The CDR3 has 13 residues. Per germline, CDR1 SNHLY and CDR2 FYNNEI. Trimming cost V 0 bases and J 5 bases, with 6 bases left between them.